What follows is one TCR beta chain and its context. This record comes from a study of cytomegalovirus exposure and HLA in healthy donors. Assay used: immunoSEQ multiplex PCR; TCRdb lists only in-frame clones, some missing. The sample shows more than 85,000 clones, 86% of them seen only once. This TCR came from a woman younger than 30 in good health and CMV-seropositive. Material: PBMCs.

CDR3 protein: CASSRTGPDIQYF. The CDR3 coding sequence is TGTGCCAGCAGTAGGACAGGGCCGGACATTCAGTACTTC. V and J are TRBV2 and TRBJ2-4, with TRBD1 identical over 8 bases. J was trimmed by 8 bases and V by 5 bases; bases with no gene match: 5. This CDR3 region has 13 residues. Germline values: CDR1 SNHLY, CDR2 FYNNEI. The whole variable domain, remainder taken from reference TRBV2 and TRBJ2-4, is EPEVTQTPSHQVTQMGQEVILRCVPISNHLYFYWYRQILGQKVEFLVSFYNNEISEKSEIFDDQFSVERPDGSNFTLKIRSTKLEDSAMYFCASSRTGPDIQYFGAGTRLSVL.